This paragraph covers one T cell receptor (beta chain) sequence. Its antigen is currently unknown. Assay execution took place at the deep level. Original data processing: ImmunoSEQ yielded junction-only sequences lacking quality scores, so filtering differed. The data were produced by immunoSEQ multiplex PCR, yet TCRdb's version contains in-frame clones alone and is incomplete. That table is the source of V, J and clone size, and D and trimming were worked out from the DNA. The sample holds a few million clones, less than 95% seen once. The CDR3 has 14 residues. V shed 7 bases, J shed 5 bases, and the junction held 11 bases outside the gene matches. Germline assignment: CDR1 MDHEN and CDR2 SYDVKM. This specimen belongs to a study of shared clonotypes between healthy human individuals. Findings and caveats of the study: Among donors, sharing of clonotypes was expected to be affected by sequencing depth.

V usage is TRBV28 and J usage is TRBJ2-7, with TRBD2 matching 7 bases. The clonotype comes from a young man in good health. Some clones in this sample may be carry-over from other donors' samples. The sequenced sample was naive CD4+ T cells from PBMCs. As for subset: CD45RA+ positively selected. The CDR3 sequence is CASIAGEGRDEQYF. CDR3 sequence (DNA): TGTGCCAGCATTGCGGGAGAGGGTCGCGACGAGCAGTACTTC.